This T cell receptor (beta chain) was captured by sequencing in a study of blood T cell repertoires in COVID-19. Germline V gene data show CDR1 as LGHNA and CDR2 as YSLEER. Trimming at V came to 0 bases and at J to 1 base, leaving 3 bases not matched to a gene. This CDR3 contains 16 residues. Cohort 3 donors were reported recovered after two negative PCRs, clearance, or symptom resolution. Some clones are missing from TCRdb's copy, which holds only in-frame ones; the method was immunoSEQ multiplex PCR. The sample has some 330,000 clones, roughly nine tenths seen once. This clonotype originated in a woman between 25 and 40 years old who had recovered from COVID-19. The source material was PBMCs or T cells enriched from blood (not recorded which). This rearrangement joins TRBV4-3 to TRBJ2-1; 7 bases agree with TRBD2. This CDR3 is CASSQEPAGSYNEQFF. The CDR3 DNA reads as TGCGCCAGCAGCCAAGAACCAGCGGGGTCCTACAATGAGCAGTTCTTC.